This entry is about one TCR beta chain. What it recognizes is unknown. This entry belongs to a study of metastatic and nonmetastatic thyroid tumors. General observations from the study: Compared with benign nodules, malignant thyroid tumors were reported to have significantly higher TCR beta diversity in both blood and tumor.

Every patient was untreated before thyroid surgery. CDR1 is DFQATT and CDR2 is SNEGSKA in the germline V gene (reference sequence). V trimming: 6 bases; J trimming: 8 bases; junction bases outside the gene matches: 7. This CDR3 contains 12 residues. Authors' data handling: A papillary thyroid cancer distant-metastasis classifier was built from CDR3 differences across clinicopathological groups. Using MiXCR, TCRdb reanalyzed the PCR reads. The V and J calls and clone size are TCRdb's, not the authors'. The table lists 15,000 to 20,000 clones, more than 25% of them singletons, with about 13% in the top ten.

The clonotype was recovered from a female donor with papillary thyroid cancer or a benign thyroid nodule (not recorded which). Some clones in this sample may be carry-over from other donors' samples. The V gene is TRBV20-1, the J gene TRBJ2-1; 7 bases fit TRBD1. Source material: tumor tissue. The chain's CDR3 is CSASTGSYEQFF. The DNA for the CDR3 is TGCAGTGCCTCGACAGGGAGCTATGAGCAGTTCTTC.